This T cell receptor beta chain came from a study of T cell repertoires in cytomegalovirus infection. Using its own MiXCR run on the reads, TCRdb lists one record per CDR3 protein. The repertoire includes around 570,000 distinct CDR3 sequences, approximately 40% of them detected once, and 48% sits in the top ten. On this clonotype: The antigen remains unidentified.

V trimming: 1 base; J trimming: 1 base; junction bases outside the gene matches: 6. The germline gives CDR1 LGHNA, CDR2 YNFKEQ. This CDR3 contains 18 residues. The source material was cultured PBMCs, sampled from culture after CMV antigen stimulation. The clonotype was recovered from a human donor in good health (CMV status not recorded). Some clones in this sample may be carry-over from other donors' samples. This sequence joins TRBV4-2 and TRBJ2-3, with 12 nucleotides matching TRBD2. The CDR3 reads CASSQGVLAGGGTDTQYF. CDR3 DNA sequence: TGTGCCAGCAGCCAAGGGGTCCTAGCGGGGGGGGGCACAGATACGCAGTATTTT.